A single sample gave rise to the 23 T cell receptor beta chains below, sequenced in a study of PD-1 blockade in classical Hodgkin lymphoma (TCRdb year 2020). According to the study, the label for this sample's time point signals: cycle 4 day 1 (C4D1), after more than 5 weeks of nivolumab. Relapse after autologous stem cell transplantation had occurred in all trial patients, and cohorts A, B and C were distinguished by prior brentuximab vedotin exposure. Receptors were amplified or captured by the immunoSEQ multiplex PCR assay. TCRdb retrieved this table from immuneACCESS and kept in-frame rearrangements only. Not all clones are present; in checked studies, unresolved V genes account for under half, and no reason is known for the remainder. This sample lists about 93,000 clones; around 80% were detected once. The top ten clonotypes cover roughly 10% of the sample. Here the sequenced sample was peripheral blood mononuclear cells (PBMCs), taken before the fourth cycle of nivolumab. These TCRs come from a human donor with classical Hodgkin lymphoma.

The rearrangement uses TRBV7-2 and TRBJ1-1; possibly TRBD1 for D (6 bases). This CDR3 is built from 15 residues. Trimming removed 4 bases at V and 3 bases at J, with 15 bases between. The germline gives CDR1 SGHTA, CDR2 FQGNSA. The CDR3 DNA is TGTGCCAGCAGCTACTATGTGGGGGCTGACACTGAAGCTTTCTTT. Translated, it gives CASSYYVGADTEAFF.

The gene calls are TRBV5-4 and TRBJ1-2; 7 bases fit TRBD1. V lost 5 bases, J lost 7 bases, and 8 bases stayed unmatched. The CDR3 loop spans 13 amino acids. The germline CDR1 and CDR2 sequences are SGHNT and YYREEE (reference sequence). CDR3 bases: TGTGCCAGCAGTTTTCGACAGGGTAGTGGCTACACCTTC. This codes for CASSFRQGSGYTF.

The CDR3 reads CASSFRQGSYEQYF. CDR3 DNA: TGTGCCAGCAGCTTCAGACAGGGCTCCTACGAGCAGTACTTC. The rearrangement links TRBV5-4 to TRBJ2-7, with TRBD1 identical over 7 bases. Germline trimming cut 2 bases from V and 0 bases from J; bases unmatched to any gene: 2. CDR1 SGHNT and CDR2 YYREEE come from the germline V gene (reference sequence). The CDR3 has 14 amino acids. Complete variable domain (other parts from reference TRBV5-4 and TRBJ2-7): ETGVTQSPTHLIKTRGQQVTLRCSSQSGHNTVSWYQQALGQGPQFIFQYYREEENGRGNFPPRFSGLQFPNYSSELNVNALELDDSALYLCASSFRQGSYEQYFGPGTRLTVT.

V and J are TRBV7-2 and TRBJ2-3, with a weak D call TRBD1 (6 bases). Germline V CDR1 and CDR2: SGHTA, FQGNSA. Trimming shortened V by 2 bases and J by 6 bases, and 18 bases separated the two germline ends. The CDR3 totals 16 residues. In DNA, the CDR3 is TGTGCCAGCAGCTTATACAGGGAATACGGGTGGGATACGCAGTATTTT. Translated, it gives CASSLYREYGWDTQYF.

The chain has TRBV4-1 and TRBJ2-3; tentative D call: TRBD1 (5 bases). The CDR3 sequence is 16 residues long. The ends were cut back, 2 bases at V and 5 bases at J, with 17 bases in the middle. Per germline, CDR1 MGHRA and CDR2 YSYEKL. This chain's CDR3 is CASSQLRGRVEDTQYF. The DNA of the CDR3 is TGCGCCAGCAGCCAACTAAGGGGCAGGGTCGAAGATACGCAGTATTTT.

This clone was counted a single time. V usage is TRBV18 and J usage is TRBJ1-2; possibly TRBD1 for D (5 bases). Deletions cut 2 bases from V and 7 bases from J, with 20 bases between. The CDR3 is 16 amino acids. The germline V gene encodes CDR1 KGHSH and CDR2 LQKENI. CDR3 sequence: CASSPVGLGGSGGYTF. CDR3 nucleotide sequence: TGTGCCAGCTCACCAGTAGGACTGGGGGGTTCAGGTGGCTACACCTTC.

This chain's CDR3 is CASRTAGRYYGYTF. Written as DNA, the CDR3 is TGTGCCAGCAGAACGGCCGGCAGATACTATGGCTACACCTTC. This chain links TRBV28 with TRBJ1-2; D is unresolved. With 6 bases removed from V and 3 bases from J, the gap between germline ends came to 14 bases. Germline loops: CDR1 MDHEN, CDR2 SYDVKM. The CDR3 has 14 residues.

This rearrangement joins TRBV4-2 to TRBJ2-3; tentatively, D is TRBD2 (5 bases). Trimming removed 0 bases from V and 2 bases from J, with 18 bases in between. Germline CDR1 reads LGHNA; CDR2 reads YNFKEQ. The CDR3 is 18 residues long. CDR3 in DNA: TGTGCCAGCAGCCAAGATAGGGAAAAAGGCGGGCTCACAGATACGCAGTATTTT. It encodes CASSQDREKGGLTDTQYF.

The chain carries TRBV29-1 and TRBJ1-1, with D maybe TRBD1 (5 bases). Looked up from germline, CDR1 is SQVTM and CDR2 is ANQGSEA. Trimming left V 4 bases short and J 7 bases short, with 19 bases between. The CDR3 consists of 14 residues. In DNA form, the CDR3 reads TGCAGCGTTGGAGGGATGAGCAGGGCGGGTGAAGCTTTCTTT. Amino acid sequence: CSVGGMSRAGEAFF.

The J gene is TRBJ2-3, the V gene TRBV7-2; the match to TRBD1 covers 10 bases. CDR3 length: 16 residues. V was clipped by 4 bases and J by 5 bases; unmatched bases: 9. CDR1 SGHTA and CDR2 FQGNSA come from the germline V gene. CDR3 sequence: CASSSRSGTGEDTQYF. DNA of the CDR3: TGTGCCAGCAGCTCCAGATCCGGGACAGGGGAAGATACGCAGTATTTT. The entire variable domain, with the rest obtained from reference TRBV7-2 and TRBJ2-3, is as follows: GAGVSQSPSNKVTEKGKDVELRCDPISGHTALYWYRQSLGQGLEFLIYFQGNSAPDKSGLPSDRFSAERTGGSVSTLTIQRTQQEDSAVYLCASSSRSGTGEDTQYFGPGTRLTVL.

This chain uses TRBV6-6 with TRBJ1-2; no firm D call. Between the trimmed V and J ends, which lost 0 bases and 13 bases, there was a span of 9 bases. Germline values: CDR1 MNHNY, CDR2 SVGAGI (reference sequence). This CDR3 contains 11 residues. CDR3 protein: CASSYSDALTF. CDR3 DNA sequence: TGTGCCAGCAGTTACTCCGACGCGCTCACCTTC.

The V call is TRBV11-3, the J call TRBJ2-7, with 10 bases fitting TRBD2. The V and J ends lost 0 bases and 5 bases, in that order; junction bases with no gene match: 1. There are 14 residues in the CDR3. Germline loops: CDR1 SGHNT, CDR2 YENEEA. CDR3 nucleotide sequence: TGTGCCAGCAGCTTAGATGGGACTAGCGACGAGCAGTACTTC. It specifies CASSLDGTSDEQYF.

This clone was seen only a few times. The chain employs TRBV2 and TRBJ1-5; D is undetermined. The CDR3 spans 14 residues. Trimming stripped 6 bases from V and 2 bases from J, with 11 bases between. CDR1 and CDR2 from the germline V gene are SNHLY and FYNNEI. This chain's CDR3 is CASRGSGGNQPQHF. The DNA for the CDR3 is TGTGCCAGCAGGGGATCTGGGGGCAATCAGCCCCAGCATTTT.

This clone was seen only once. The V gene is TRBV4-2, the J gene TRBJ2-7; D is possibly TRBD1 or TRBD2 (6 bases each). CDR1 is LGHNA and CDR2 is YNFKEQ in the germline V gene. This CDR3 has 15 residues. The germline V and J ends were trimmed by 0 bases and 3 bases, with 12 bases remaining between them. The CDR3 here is CASSQDIRGHYEQYF. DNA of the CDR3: TGTGCCAGCAGCCAAGATATCCGGGGGCACTACGAGCAGTACTTC.

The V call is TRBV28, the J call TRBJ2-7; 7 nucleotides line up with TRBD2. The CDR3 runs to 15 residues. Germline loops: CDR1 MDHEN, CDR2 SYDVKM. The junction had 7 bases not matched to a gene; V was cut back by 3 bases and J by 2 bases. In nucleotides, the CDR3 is TGTGCCAGCAGTTTCCTTGCGCGGGAGCCCTACGAGCAGTACTTC. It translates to CASSFLAREPYEQYF.

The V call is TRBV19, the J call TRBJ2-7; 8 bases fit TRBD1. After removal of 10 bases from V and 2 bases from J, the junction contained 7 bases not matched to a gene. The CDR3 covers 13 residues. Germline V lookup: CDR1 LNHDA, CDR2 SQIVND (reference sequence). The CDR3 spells CATRQGSPYEQYF. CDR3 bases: TGTGCCACAAGACAGGGGTCCCCCTACGAGCAGTACTTC.

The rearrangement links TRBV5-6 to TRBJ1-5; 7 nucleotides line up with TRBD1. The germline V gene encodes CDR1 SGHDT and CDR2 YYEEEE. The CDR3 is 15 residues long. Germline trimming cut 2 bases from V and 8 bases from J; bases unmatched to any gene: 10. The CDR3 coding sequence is TGTGCCAGCAGCTTTGGGACAGCCCTAATCAAGCCCCAGCATTTT. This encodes CASSFGTALIKPQHF.

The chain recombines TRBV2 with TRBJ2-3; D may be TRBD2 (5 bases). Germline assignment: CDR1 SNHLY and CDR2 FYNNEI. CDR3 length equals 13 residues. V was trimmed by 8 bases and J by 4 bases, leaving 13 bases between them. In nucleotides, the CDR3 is TGTGCCAGCCGGGTCGAGGGCGCAGATACGCAGTATTTT. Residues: CASRVEGADTQYF.

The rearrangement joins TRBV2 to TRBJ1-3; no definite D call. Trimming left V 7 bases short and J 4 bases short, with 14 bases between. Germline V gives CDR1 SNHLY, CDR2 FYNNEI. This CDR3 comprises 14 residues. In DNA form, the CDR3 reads TGTGCCAGCAATTTGGGGATTGCCGGAAACACCATATATTTT. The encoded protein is CASNLGIAGNTIYF.

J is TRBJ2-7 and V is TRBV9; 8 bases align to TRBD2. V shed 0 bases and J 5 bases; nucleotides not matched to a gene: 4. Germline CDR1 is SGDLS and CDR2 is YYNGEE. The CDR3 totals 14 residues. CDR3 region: CASSVVGLADEQYF. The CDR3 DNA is TGTGCCAGCAGCGTAGTCGGACTAGCAGACGAGCAGTACTTC.

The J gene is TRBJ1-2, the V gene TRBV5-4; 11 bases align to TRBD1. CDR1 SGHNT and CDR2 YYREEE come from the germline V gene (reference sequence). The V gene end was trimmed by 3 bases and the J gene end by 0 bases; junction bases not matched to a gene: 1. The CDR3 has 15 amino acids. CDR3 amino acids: CASSWGQGANYGYTF. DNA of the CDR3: TGTGCCAGCAGCTGGGGACAGGGGGCTAACTATGGCTACACCTTC.

In DNA form, the CDR3 reads TGTGCCAGCAGTCTTAGCGGGCCTTCGAACACCGGGGAGCTGTTTTTT. Translation gives CASSLSGPSNTGELFF. This chain links TRBV2 with TRBJ2-2, with TRBD2 identical over 7 bases. The germline CDR1 and CDR2 sequences are SNHLY and FYNNEI. This CDR3 contains 16 residues. The V segment lost 5 bases and the J segment 0 bases; nucleotides outside the gene matches: 6.

CDR3 nucleotide sequence: TGTGCCAGCAGTTGGTCTAGCGGGAGCCTCTACGAGCAGTACTTC. It translates to CASSWSSGSLYEQYF. The rearrangement uses TRBV6-5 and TRBJ2-7, with TRBD2 matching over 10 bases. This CDR3 is built from 15 residues. The V gene end was trimmed by 4 bases and the J gene end by 3 bases; junction bases not matched to a gene: 6. CDR1 and CDR2 from the germline V gene are MNHEY and SVGAGI.